This entry lists 13 T cell receptor beta chains sequenced from one sample in a study of human T cells and chemical hapten exposure. Time point of the sample: patch test 1, 2 weeks after DPC sensitization. As to treatment: therapeutic diphenylcyclopropenone sensitization with weekly scalp DPC. TCRdb fed the RACE reads into MiXCR, producing one record per CDR3 protein. The sample shows approximately 82,000 distinct CDR3 sequences, 12% of them seen only once. This material consisted of whole blood, taken in connection with sensitization to the hapten diphenylcyclopropenone (DPC). These receptor sequences come from a woman aged 55-75 years with alopecia areata. Some clones in this sample may be carry-over from other donors' samples.

The rearrangement links TRBV12-3 or TRBV12-4 to TRBJ1-1, with TRBD1 identical over 7 bases. The CDR3 is made up of 14 amino acids. Unmatched junction bases numbered 9, after V lost 6 bases and J lost 5 bases. The DNA of the CDR3 is TGTGCCAGCAGCCAAACAGGGGTATGGACTGAAGCTTTCTTT. Translated: CASSQTGVWTEAFF.

The chain employs TRBV6-2 or TRBV6-3 and TRBJ2-7; D remains unclear. The length of the CDR3 is 11 residues. Germline values: CDR1 MNHEY, CDR2 SVGEGT. V shed 5 bases and J shed 3 bases, with 5 bases lying between them. CDR3 sequence: CASSQNYEQYF. The CDR3, as DNA: TGTGCCAGCAGTCAGAACTACGAGCAGTACTTC.

The chain is built from TRBV18 and TRBJ2-1; D unclear. With 6 bases removed from V and 0 bases from J, the gap between germline ends came to 15 bases. The CDR3 runs 16 residues. Germline V gene sequence: CDR1 KGHSH, CDR2 LQKENI. The CDR3 DNA reads TGTGCCAGCTCGCCTCTTAAGGGCAGCTCCTACAATGAGCAGTTCTTC. This sequence encodes CASSPLKGSSYNEQFF.

This chain connects TRBV29-1 to TRBJ2-1; unclear D gene. There are 10 residues in the CDR3. Germline V gene data show CDR1 as SQVTM and CDR2 as ANQGSEA. Trimming cost V 3 bases and J 9 bases, with 6 bases left between them. The CDR3 DNA follows: TGCAGCGTTGATGGTCCTGAGCAGTTCTTC. Amino acid sequence: CSVDGPEQFF.

This clonotype was observed at least ten times. This chain joins TRBV4-2 and TRBJ2-5; no definite D call. Between the trimmed V and J ends, which lost 2 bases and 4 bases, there was a span of 17 bases. The CDR3 has 16 residues. CDR1 and CDR2 from the germline V gene are LGHNA and YNFKEQ. CDR3 nucleotides: TGTGCCAGCAGCCAAAGTGGCAGCCGGACCGCAGAGACCCAGTACTTC. This codes for CASSQSGSRTAETQYF.

This clonotype was observed many times. The chain has TRBV20-1 and TRBJ1-2, with D maybe TRBD1 (6 bases). Germline loops: CDR1 DFQATT, CDR2 SNEGSKA (reference sequence). Trimming pared 8 bases from V and 4 bases from J, leaving 17 bases between. The CDR3 extends over 13 amino acids. CDR3 DNA: TGCAGTCCCAGGGGAGGGGGGCCCTATGGCTACACCTTC. It encodes CSPRGGGPYGYTF.

This clonotype has more than one count but fewer than ten. This chain links TRBV2 with TRBJ2-6; possibly TRBD2 for D (5 bases). There are 16 residues in the CDR3. The germline gives CDR1 SNHLY, CDR2 FYNNEI. The V end was cut by 3 bases, the J end by 3 bases, with 12 bases between. CDR3 DNA: TGTGCCAGCAGTGATTCCGGGAATCATGGGGCCAACGTCCTGACTTTC. Its protein is CASSDSGNHGANVLTF.

This clonotype occurred many times. The J gene is TRBJ2-7, the V gene TRBV5-1; 8 bases align to TRBD2. The CDR3 runs to 15 residues. Losses at the gene ends were 0 bases for V and 0 bases for J; bases not matched to a gene: 2. In germline, CDR1 is SGHRS, CDR2 YFSETQ. For the CDR3, the DNA is TGCGCCAGCAGCTTGGCAGCGGGGGCCTCCTACGAGCAGTACTTC. Amino acid sequence: CASSLAAGASYEQYF.

A single count supports this clonotype. The chain combines TRBV27 with TRBJ1-3; 7 nucleotides align to TRBD1. Germline values: CDR1 MNHEY, CDR2 SMNVEV (reference sequence). The ends lost 4 bases at V and 2 bases at J; junction bases unmatched: 5. The CDR3 covers 15 residues. This CDR3 is CASSSQTGPGNTIYF. CDR3 nucleotide sequence: TGTGCCAGCAGTTCCCAGACAGGGCCTGGAAACACCATATATTTT.

Comments on this clonotype: Since a much larger clone is just one base distant, this may be a read error. The missing conserved phenylalanine or tryptophan at the end of this CDR3 makes a read error likely. This CDR3 is CASSVYLLYNEQFS. The DNA for the CDR3 is TGTGCCAGCAGTGTGTACCTCCTCTACAATGAGCAGTTCTCC. This chain uses TRBV2 with TRBJ2-1, with no clear D. Germline V lookup: CDR1 SNHLY, CDR2 FYNNEI. With 4 bases removed from V and 3 bases from J, the gap between germline ends came to 10 bases. This CDR3 is 14 amino acids long.

This chain joins TRBV28 and TRBJ2-7; 8 positions match TRBD1. Germline CDR1 reads MDHEN; CDR2 reads SYDVKM. Trimming took 8 bases from V and 3 from J; bases not matched to a gene: 18. This CDR3 region has 17 residues. The CDR3 region has the DNA TGTGCCAGCGGGGGGAGACAGGGGTCCATTCAGTACTACGAGCAGTACTTC. Translating it yields CASGGRQGSIQYYEQYF.

The V and J genes are TRBV5-1 and TRBJ1-5; D perhaps matches TRBD1 (5 bases). The CDR3 consists of 13 residues. Between the trimmed V and J ends, which lost 5 bases and 8 bases, there was a span of 14 bases. CDR1 is SGHRS, CDR2 YFSETQ, per germline. The CDR3 spells CASREGVRKPQHF. As DNA, the CDR3 is TGCGCCAGCAGAGAAGGGGTCCGGAAGCCCCAGCATTTT.

This clonotype has a handful of counts. The J gene is TRBJ1-5, the V gene TRBV18; 7 nucleotides match TRBD1. This CDR3 spans 16 amino acids. CDR1 and CDR2 (germline): KGHSH, LQKENI. The J segment lost 3 bases and the V segment lost 3 bases, leaving 8 bases of the junction unmatched. As DNA, the CDR3 is TGTGCCAGCTCACCCTGGACAGGAGGGGACAATCAGCCCCAGCATTTT. Encoded protein: CASSPWTGGDNQPQHF. Combining the CDR3 with reference TRBV18 and TRBJ1-5 gives the whole variable domain NAGVMQNPRHLVRRRGQEARLRCSPMKGHSHVYWYRQLPEEGLKFMVYLQKENIIDESGMPKERFSAEFPKEGPSILRIQQVVRGDSAAYFCASSPWTGGDNQPQHFGDGTRLSIL.